This is a list of T cell receptor beta chains from one sample in a study of shared clonotypes between healthy human individuals. Measured with immunoSEQ multiplex PCR; TCRdb has only the in-frame clones, and not every one. The repertoire holds around 600,000 clones, around 97% seen once, with about 0.06% in the top ten. Sequenced sample: naive CD4+ T cells sorted from blood. These receptors all come from a young woman in good health. Both conserved end residues are trimmed from each CDR3.

TRBJ2-7	TRBV27	ASSSPGQGGVEQY
TRBJ1-1	TRBV7-6	ASSLNGRGATEAF
TRBJ2-2	TRBV6-5	ASSTGGDTGELF
TRBJ2-7	TRBV6-5	ASSYDRVSYEQY
TRBJ2-7	TRBV1	TSSQQIRASSYEQY
TRBJ1-6	TRBV2	ARASRDGDSPLH
TRBJ1-2	TRBV14	ASSQVKGRGYT
TRBJ2-5	TRBV29-1	SVEGGLETQY
TRBJ1-1	TRBV2	ASRGNYEAF
TRBJ1-2	TRBV28	ASSLGPAGGYT
TRBJ1-1	TRBV2	ASRGTTNTEAF
TRBJ2-5	TRBV30	AWSVPGQETQY
TRBJ2-7	TRBV6-5	ASSYSGGTSYEQY
TRBJ1-5	TRBV19	ASSSTGQGAGQPQH
TRBJ1-5	TRBV15	ATSRDGTREVQPQH
.	TRBV27	ASSRTSVPYEQY
TRBJ2-1	TRBV10-3	AIRDRGLGEQF
TRBJ2-7	TRBV5-1	ASSLVSPGAGSYEQY
TRBJ2-2	TRBV14	ASSQDYNTGELF
TRBJ2-7	TRBV6-1	ASSVVYFPGQGLGEQY
TRBJ2-7	TRBV5-8	ASSSGLLSYEQY
TRBJ2-3	TRBV9	ASSVGGSTDTQY
TRBJ2-6	TRBV11-2	ASSLNSGANVLT
TRBJ2-1	TRBV5-1	ASSFTTGTYNEQF
TRBJ2-2	TRBV2	ASSEDSGYTGELF
TRBJ2-3	TRBV27	ASSFQNIAGRADTQY
TRBJ1-2	TRBV9	ASSVWTGGYYGYT
TRBJ2-1	TRBV28	ASSLWRGSGQF
TRBJ1-4	TRBV19	ASSKQAHNEKLF